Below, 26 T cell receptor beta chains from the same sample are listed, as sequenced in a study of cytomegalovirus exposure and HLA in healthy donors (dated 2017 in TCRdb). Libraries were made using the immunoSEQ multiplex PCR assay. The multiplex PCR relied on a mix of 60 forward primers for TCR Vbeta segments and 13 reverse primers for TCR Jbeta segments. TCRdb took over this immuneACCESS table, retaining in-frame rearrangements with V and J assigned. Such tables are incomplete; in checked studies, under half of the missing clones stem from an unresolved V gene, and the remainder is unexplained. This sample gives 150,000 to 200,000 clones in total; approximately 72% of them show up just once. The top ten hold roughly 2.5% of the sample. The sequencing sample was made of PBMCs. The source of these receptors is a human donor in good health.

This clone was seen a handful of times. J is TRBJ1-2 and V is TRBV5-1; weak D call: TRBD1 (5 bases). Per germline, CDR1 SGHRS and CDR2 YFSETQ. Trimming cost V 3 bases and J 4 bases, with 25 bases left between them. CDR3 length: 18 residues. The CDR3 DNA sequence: TGCGCCAGCAGCTCCCAGCGGGGGAGGGGCGAAGACCCCTATGGCTACACCTTC. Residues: CASSSQRGRGEDPYGYTF.

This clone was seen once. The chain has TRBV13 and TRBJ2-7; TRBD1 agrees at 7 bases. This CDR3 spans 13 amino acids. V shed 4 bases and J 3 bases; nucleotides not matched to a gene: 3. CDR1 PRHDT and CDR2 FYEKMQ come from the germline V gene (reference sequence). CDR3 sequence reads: CASSSRQGYEQYF. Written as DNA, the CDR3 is TGTGCCAGCAGCTCTCGACAGGGCTACGAGCAGTACTTC.

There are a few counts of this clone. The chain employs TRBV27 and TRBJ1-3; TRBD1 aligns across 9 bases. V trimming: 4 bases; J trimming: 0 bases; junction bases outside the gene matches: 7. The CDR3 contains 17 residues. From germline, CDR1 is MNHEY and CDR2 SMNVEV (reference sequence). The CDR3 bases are TGTGCCAGCAGTTCCGGGACAGGGTCCCCCTCTGGAAACACCATATATTTT. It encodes CASSSGTGSPSGNTIYF.

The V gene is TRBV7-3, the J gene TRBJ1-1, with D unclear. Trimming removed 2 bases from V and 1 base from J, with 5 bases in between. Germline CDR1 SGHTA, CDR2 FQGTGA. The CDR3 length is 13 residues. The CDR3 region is CASSLSGNTEAFF. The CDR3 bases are TGTGCCAGCAGCTTATCAGGGAACACTGAAGCTTTCTTT.

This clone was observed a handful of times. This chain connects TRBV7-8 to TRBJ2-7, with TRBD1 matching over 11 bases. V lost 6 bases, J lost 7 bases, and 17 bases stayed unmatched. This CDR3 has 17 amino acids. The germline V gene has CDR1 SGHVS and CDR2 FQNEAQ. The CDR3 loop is CASRGTGGARRSWEQYF. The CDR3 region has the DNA TGTGCCAGCAGGGGGACAGGGGGGGCCCGGCGGTCATGGGAGCAGTACTTC.

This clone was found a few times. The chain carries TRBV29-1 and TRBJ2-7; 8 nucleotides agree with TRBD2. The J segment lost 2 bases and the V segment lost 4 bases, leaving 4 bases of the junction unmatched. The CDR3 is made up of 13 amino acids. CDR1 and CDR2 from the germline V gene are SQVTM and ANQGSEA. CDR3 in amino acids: CSVGGGPTYEQYF. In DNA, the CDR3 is TGCAGCGTTGGCGGGGGGCCCACCTACGAGCAGTACTTC.

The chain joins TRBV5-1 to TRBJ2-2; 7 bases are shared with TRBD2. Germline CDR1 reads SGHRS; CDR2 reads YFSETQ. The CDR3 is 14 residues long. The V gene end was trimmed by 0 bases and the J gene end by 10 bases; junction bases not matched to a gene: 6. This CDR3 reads CASSLEGGPEELFF. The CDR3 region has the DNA TGCGCCAGCAGCTTGGAGGGAGGGCCCGAGGAGCTGTTTTTT.

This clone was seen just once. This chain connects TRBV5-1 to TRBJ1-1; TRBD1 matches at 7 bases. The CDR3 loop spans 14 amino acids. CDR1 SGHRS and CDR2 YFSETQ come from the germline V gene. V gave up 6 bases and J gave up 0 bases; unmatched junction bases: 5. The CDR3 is CASNPQGMNTEAFF. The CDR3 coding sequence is TGCGCCAGCAACCCACAGGGGATGAACACTGAAGCTTTCTTT.

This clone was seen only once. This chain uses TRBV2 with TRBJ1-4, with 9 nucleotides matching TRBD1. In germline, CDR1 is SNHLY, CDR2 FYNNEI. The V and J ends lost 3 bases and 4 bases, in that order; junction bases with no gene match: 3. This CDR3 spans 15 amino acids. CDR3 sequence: CASSDGTGLNEKLFF. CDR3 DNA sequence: TGTGCCAGCAGTGATGGGACAGGGCTTAATGAAAAACTGTTTTTT.

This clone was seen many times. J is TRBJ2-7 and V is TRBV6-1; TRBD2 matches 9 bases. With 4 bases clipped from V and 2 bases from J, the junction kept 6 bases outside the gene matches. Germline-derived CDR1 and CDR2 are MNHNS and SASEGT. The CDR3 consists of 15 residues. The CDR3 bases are TGTGCCAGCAGTGTTGGACTAGCGTCGACCTACGAGCAGTACTTC. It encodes CASSVGLASTYEQYF.

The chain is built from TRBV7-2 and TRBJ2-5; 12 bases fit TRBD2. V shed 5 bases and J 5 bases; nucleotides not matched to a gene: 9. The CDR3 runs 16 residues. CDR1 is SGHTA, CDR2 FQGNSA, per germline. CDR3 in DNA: TGTGCCAGCAGCATAACTAGCGGGGGGCGAGGGGAGACCCAGTACTTC. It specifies CASSITSGGRGETQYF.

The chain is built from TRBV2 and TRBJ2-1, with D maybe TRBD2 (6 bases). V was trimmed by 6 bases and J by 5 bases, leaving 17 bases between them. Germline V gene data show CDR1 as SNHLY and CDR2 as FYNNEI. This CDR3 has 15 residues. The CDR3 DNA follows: TGTGCCAGCAGCCCCCGCCGTGGCGGGAACAATGAGCAGTTCTTC. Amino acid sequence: CASSPRRGGNNEQFF.

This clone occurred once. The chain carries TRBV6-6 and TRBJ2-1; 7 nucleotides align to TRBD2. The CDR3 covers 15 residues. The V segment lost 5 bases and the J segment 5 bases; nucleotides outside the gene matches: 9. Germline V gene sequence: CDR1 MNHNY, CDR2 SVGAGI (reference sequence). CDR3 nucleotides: TGTGCCAGCAGTATCATAGCGGGCGGTAACAATGAGCAGTTCTTC. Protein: CASSIIAGGNNEQFF.

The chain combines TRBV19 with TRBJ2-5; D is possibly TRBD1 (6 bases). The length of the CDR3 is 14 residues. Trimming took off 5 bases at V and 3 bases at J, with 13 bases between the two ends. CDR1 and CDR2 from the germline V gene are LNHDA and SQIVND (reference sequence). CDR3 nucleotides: TGTGCCAGTAGTGATGACAGGAAAAAAGAGACCCAGTACTTC. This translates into CASSDDRKKETQYF.

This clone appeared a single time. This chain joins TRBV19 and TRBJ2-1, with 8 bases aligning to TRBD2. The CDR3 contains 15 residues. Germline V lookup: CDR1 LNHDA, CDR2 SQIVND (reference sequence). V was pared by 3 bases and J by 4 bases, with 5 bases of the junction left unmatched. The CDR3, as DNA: TGTGCCAGTAGTATGAGCGGGGGCCAATACAATGAGCAGTTCTTC. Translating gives CASSMSGGQYNEQFF. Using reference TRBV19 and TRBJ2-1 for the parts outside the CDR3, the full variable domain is DGGITQSPKYLFRKEGQNVTLSCEQNLNHDAMYWYRQDPGQGLRLIYYSQIVNDFQKGDIAEGYSVSREKKESFPLTVTSAQKNPTAFYLCASSMSGGQYNEQFFGPGTRLTVL.

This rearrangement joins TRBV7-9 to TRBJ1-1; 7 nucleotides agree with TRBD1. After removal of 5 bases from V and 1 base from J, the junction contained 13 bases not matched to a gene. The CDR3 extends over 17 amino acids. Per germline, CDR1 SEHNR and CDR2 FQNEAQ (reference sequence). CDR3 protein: CASSTTSTGVANTEAFF. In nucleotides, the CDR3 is TGTGCCAGCAGCACCACCTCTACAGGGGTTGCGAACACTGAAGCTTTCTTT. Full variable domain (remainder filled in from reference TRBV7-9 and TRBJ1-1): DTGVSQNPRHKITKRGQNVTFRCDPISEHNRLYWYRQTLGQGPEFLTYFQNEAQLEKSRLLSDRFSAERPKGSFSTLEIQRTEQGDSAMYLCASSTTSTGVANTEAFFGQGTRLTVV.

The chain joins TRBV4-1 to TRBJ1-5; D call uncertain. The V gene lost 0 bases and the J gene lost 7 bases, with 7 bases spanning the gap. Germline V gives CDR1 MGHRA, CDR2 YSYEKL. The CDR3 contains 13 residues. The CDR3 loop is CASSQDPGQPQHF. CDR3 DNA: TGCGCCAGCAGCCAAGATCCGGGACAGCCCCAGCATTTT.

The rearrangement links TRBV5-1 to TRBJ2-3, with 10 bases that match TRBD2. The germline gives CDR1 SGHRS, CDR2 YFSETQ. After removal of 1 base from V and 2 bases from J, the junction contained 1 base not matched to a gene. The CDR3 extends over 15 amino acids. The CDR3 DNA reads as TGCGCCAGCAGCTTGACTAGCGGGAACACAGATACGCAGTATTTT. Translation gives CASSLTSGNTDTQYF.

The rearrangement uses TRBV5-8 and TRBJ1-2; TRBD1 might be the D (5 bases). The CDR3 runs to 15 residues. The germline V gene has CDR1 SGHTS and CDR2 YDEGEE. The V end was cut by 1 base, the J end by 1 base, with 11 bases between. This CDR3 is CASSLSAGRNYGYTF. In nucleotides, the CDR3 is TGTGCCAGCAGCTTGAGTGCGGGGCGTAACTATGGCTACACCTTC.

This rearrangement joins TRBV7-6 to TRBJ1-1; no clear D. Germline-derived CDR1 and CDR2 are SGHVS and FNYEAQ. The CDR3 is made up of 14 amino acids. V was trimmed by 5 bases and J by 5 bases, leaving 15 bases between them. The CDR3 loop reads CASSQRPYGTEAFF. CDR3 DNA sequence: TGTGCCAGCAGCCAGAGGCCTTACGGGACTGAAGCTTTCTTT.

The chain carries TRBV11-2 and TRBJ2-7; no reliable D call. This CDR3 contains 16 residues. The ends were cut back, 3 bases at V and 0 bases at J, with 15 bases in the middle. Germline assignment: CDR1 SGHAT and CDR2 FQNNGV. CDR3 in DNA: TGTGCCAGCAGCTTGCCGAGGTTAGGCAGCTCCTACGAGCAGTACTTC. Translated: CASSLPRLGSSYEQYF. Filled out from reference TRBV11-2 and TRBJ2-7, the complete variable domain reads EAGVAQSPRYKIIEKRQSVAFWCNPISGHATLYWYQQILGQGPKLLIQFQNNGVVDDSQLPKDRFSAERLKGVDSTLKIQPAKLEDSAVYLCASSLPRLGSSYEQYFGPGTRLTVT.

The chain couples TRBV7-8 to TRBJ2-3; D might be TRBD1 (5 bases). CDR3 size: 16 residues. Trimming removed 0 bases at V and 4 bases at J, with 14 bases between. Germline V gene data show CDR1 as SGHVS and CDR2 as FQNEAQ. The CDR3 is CASSLATGEWADTQYF. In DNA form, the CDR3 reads TGTGCCAGCAGCTTAGCCACAGGTGAATGGGCAGATACGCAGTATTTT. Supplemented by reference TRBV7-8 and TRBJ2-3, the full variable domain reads GAGVSQSPRYKVAKRGQDVALRCDPISGHVSLFWYQQALGQGPEFLTYFQNEAQLDKSGLPSDRFFAERPEGSVSTLKIQRTQQEDSAVYLCASSLATGEWADTQYFGPGTRLTVL.

CDR3 in amino acids: CASSLKGTDTQYF. The CDR3, as DNA: TGTGCCAGCAGCTTGAAGGGGACAGATACGCAGTATTTT. The chain couples TRBV5-6 to TRBJ2-3; TRBD1 is a possible D gene (5 bases). The CDR3 consists of 13 residues. V shed 1 base and J shed 3 bases, with 6 bases lying between them. Germline lookup yields CDR1 SGHDT and CDR2 YYEEEE. The full variable domain, in which reference TRBV5-6 and TRBJ2-3 provide the parts outside the CDR3, is DAGVTQSPTHLIKTRGQQVTLRCSPKSGHDTVSWYQQALGQGPQFIFQYYEEEERQRGNFPDRFSGHQFPNYSSELNVNALLLGDSALYLCASSLKGTDTQYFGPGTRLTVL.

The CDR3 sequence is CASSLEGGGRNEQFF. In nucleotides, the CDR3 is TGTGCCAGCAGCTTGGAAGGGGGGGGGCGGAATGAGCAGTTCTTC. The chain joins TRBV5-4 to TRBJ2-1; D might be TRBD2 (7 bases). Trimming removed 0 bases from V and 7 bases from J, with 14 bases in between. Germline V lookup: CDR1 SGHNT, CDR2 YYREEE (reference sequence). This CDR3 comprises 15 residues. Full variable domain (outside the CDR3, taken from reference TRBV5-4 and TRBJ2-1): ETGVTQSPTHLIKTRGQQVTLRCSSQSGHNTVSWYQQALGQGPQFIFQYYREEENGRGNFPPRFSGLQFPNYSSELNVNALELDDSALYLCASSLEGGGRNEQFFGPGTRLTVL.

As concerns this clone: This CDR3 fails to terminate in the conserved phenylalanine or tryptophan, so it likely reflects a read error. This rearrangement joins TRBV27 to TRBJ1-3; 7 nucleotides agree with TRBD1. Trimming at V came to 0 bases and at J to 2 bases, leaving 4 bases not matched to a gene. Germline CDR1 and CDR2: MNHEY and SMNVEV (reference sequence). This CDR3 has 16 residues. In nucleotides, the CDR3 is TGTGCCAGCAGTTTATCCAACAGGGGACCTGGAAACACCATATATGTT. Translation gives CASSLSNRGPGNTIYV.

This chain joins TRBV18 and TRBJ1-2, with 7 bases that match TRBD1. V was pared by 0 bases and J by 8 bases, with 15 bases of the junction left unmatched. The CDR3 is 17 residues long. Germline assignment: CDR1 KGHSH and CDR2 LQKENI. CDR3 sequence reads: CASSPPNTGEVSWGYTF. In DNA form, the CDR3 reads TGTGCCAGCTCACCACCTAACACAGGGGAAGTATCGTGGGGCTACACCTTC. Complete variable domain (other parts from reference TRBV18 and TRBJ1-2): NAGVMQNPRHLVRRRGQEARLRCSPMKGHSHVYWYRQLPEEGLKFMVYLQKENIIDESGMPKERFSAEFPKEGPSILRIQQVVRGDSAAYFCASSPPNTGEVSWGYTFGSGTRLTVV.